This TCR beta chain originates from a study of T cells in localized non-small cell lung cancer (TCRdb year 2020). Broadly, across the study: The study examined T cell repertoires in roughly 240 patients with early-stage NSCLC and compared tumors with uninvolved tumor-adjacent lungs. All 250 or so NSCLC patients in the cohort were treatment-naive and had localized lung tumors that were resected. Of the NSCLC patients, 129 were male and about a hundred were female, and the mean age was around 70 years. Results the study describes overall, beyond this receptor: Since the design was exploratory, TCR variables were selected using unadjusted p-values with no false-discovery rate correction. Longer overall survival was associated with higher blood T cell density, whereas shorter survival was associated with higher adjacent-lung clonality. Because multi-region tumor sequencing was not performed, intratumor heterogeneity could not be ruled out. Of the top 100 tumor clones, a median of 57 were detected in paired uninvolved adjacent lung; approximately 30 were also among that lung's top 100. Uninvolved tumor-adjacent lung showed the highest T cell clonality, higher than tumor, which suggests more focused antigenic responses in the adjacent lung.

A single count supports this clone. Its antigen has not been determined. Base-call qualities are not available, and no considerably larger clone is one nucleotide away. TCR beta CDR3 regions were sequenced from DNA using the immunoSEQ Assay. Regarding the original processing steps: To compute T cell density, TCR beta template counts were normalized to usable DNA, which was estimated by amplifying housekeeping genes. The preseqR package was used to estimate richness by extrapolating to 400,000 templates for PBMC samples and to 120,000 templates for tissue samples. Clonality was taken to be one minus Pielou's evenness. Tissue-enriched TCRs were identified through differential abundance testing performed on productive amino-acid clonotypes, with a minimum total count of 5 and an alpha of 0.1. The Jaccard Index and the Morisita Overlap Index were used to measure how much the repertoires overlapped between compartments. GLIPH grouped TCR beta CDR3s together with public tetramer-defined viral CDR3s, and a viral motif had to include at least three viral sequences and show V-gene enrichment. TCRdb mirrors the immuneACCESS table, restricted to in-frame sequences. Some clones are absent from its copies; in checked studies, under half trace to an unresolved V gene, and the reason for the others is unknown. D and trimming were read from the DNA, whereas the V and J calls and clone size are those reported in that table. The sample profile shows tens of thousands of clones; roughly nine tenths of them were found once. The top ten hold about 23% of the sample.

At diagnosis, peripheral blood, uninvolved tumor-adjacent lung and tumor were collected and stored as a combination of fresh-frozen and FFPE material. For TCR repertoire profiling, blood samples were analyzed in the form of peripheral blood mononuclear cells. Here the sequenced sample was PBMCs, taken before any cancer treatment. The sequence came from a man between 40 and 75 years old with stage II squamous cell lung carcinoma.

The nucleotides read TGCGCCAGCAGCTTCTTAGCGGGAGGGGAGGGCGAGCAGTACTTC. Protein translation: CASSFLAGGEGEQYF. The sequence is built from TRBV5-1 and TRBJ2-7, with 11 bases in between that match TRBD2. V lost 2 bases and J lost 6 bases, and the count of bases not matched to a germline gene is 7. Spanning cysteine to phenylalanine, the CDR3 consists of 15 amino acids. The only DNA kept is the CDR3, 45 bases in frame from the first base. CDR1 and CDR2 were assigned from the germline V gene as SGHRS and YFSETQ.